A selection of T cell receptor beta chains follows, all from one sample in a study of cytotoxic CD8 clonotypes in ibrutinib-treated CLL. Produced via immunoSEQ multiplex PCR; TCRdb's table is partial and in-frame only. Of 45,000 to 60,000 clones listed, roughly three fifths were seen once; the top ten hold roughly 22%. Sequencing used PBMCs, obtained after 24 months of ibrutinib treatment. The receptors shown here come from a human donor with chronic lymphocytic leukemia. Both conserved end residues are part of each CDR3. Fields, in order: J gene, D gene, V gene, clone size, CDR3 DNA, CDR3 protein. D genes are given only for firm matches. Where a row states a size, it is once, few, many or the class of an expanded clone; other rows omit it.

>TRBJ2-1|-|TRBV6-5|-
TGTGCCAGCACCCAACAGGTATTGGTGGGGGCCCAGTTCTTC
CASTQQVLVGAQFF
>TRBJ2-5|-|TRBV5-4|-
TGTGCCAGCAGCTTGTCTTCTTTGTACCAAGAGACCCAGTACTTC
CASSLSSLYQETQYF
>TRBJ1-3|-|TRBV30|-
TGTGCCTGGAACTGGGCACCTGGAAACACCATATATTTT
CAWNWAPGNTIYF
>TRBJ1-6|-|TRBV4-1|-
TGCGCCAGCAGCCAAGATCGGGATGTTTGGTCACCCCTCCACTTT
CASSQDRDVWSPLHF
>TRBJ1-3|TRBD1|TRBV30|many
TGTGCCTGCCAACAGGGGACGGACACCATATATTTT
CACQQGTDTIYF
>TRBJ1-2|-|TRBV14|-
TGTGCCAGCAGCCGGTACGGTCCCTATGGCTACACCTTC
CASSRYGPYGYTF
>TRBJ1-2|-|TRBV28|-
TGTGCCAGTCTCCAGGGGCGGGCCTCTAACTATGGCTACACCTTC
CASLQGRASNYGYTF
>TRBJ2-1|TRBD2|TRBV14|-
TGTGCCAGCAGCCAAGCGACTAGCGGGTACAATGAGCAGTTCTTC
CASSQATSGYNEQFF
>TRBJ1-3|-|TRBV4-1|-
TGCGCCAGCAGCCAACATAACCCCTTCGGTATAGGTGGAAACACCATATATTTT
CASSQHNPFGIGGNTIYF
>TRBJ1-1|-|TRBV5-1|few
TGCGCCAGCAGCTTGGGTTTAGGGACTGAAGCTTTCTTT
CASSLGLGTEAFF
>TRBJ2-1|TRBD1|TRBV6-5|-
TGTGCCAGCAGGACAGGGGGCAATGAGCAGTTCTTC
CASRTGGNEQFF
>TRBJ2-2|-|TRBV5-1|-
TGCGCCAGCAGCGCATTGGTCGCCGGGGAGCTGTTTTTT
CASSALVAGELFF
>TRBJ1-2|-|TRBV5-1|few
TGCGCCAGCAGCTTGGATCCCACCTCAGGAAGGGGCGGCTACACCTTC
CASSLDPTSGRGGYTF
>TRBJ2-1|-|TRBV29-1|-
TGCAGCGCCCCCCGCGCGTACAATGAGCAGTTCTTC
CSAPRAYNEQFF
>TRBJ2-3|-|TRBV19|-
TGTGCCAGTAGTCCCAACACAGATACGCAGTATTTT
CASSPNTDTQYF
>TRBJ2-7|TRBD1|TRBV2|-
TGTGCCAGCAAAAAGGGGGCCACAGCCTACGAGCAGTACTTC
CASKKGATAYEQYF
>TRBJ1-1|-|TRBV5-1|once
TGCGCCAGCAGCTTGGCCGGGCCTCTAAAAGGAGGCACTGAAGCTTTCTTT
CASSLAGPLKGGTEAFF
>TRBJ2-3|TRBD2|TRBV6-6|-
TGTGCCAGCACCCCTAGCGGATACACAGATACGCAGTATTTT
CASTPSGYTDTQYF
>TRBJ1-1|TRBD1|TRBV9|-
TGTGCCAGCAGCGTAGGGGGGACAGGGGCCTTGAACACTGAAGCTTTCTTT
CASSVGGTGALNTEAFF
>TRBJ2-5|-|TRBV18|-
TGTGCCAGCTCACCGCGGCGGCCCCCACACGTCTTCCCAACGGGGACCCAGTACTTC
CASSPRRPPHVFPTGTQYF
>TRBJ1-2|-|TRBV6-5|few
TGTGCCAGCAGTTACGGTTCAGGGGACGTCGTCTACACCTTC
CASSYGSGDVVYTF
>TRBJ2-7|TRBD2|TRBV28|-
TGTGCCAGCAGTAAGACTAGCGGGATGTACGAGCAGTACTTC
CASSKTSGMYEQYF
>TRBJ2-4|-|TRBV25-1|once
TGTGCCAGCAGTGACACGGGGCAGGGACACATTCAGTACTTC
CASSDTGQGHIQYF
>TRBJ1-1|-|TRBV18|many
TGTGCCAGCTCACGAGAAATAGGGGGCACTGAAGCTTTCTTT
CASSREIGGTEAFF
>TRBJ1-2|TRBD1|TRBV6-6|few
TGTGCCGGCCAGGGGGCTAACTATGGCTACACCTTC
CAGQGANYGYTF
>TRBJ1-5|TRBD1|TRBV5-8|-
TGTGCCAGCAGCTTGGCCGCGGCAGGGGGCGTTCAGCCCCAGCATTTT
CASSLAAAGGVQPQHF
>TRBJ1-2|-|TRBV14|-
TGTGCCAGCAGCCGGAGCGGCAGCTATGGCTACACCTTC
CASSRSGSYGYTF
>TRBJ2-2|-|TRBV6-6|once
TGTGCCCATAGGAAAGACAGGAACACCGGGGAGCTGTTTTTT
CAHRKDRNTGELFF
>TRBJ2-5|TRBD1|TRBV5-1|-
TGCGCCAGCAGCTCGGGACAGGGGCCCACCGTAAAAGAGACCCAGTACTTC
CASSSGQGPTVKETQYF
>TRBJ2-1|-|TRBV6-1|-
TGTGCCAGCGGCCAAGGGCACCTCCAGTTCTTC
CASGQGHLQFF
>TRBJ1-4|-|TRBV2|once
TGTGCCAGCAGTGAGAGAAGGGGGGAAAAACTGTTTTTT
CASSERRGEKLFF
>TRBJ1-6|TRBD1|TRBV6-1|-
TGTGCCAGCAGTGATGCAACAGGGGTTTATAATTCACCCCTCCACTTT
CASSDATGVYNSPLHF
>TRBJ1-1|-|TRBV18|-
TGTGCCAGCTCACCACCGATGGGGAACACTGAAGCTTTCTTT
CASSPPMGNTEAFF
>TRBJ1-2|-|TRBV23-1|many
TGCGCCAGCAGTCAAGGCTACTATGGCTACACCTTC
CASSQGYYGYTF
>TRBJ1-1|-|TRBV6-6|few
TGTGCCAGCAGTTCGAACAGCGGCGCGGCTAAAGCTTTCTTT
CASSSNSGAAKAFF
>TRBJ1-5|-|TRBV30|-
TGTGCCTGGAGAGGTGGAGGGTTGGATCAGCCCCAGCATTTT
CAWRGGGLDQPQHF
>TRBJ2-2|TRBD2|TRBV19|few
TGTGCCAGTAGTCCCCGGGGCGGGAGTAACACCGGGGAGCTGTTTTTT
CASSPRGGSNTGELFF
>TRBJ2-1|-|TRBV6-1|few
TGTGCCAGCAGGGGACCGGGACGGATTAATGAGCAGTTCTTC
CASRGPGRINEQFF
>TRBJ2-2|-|TRBV27|few
TGTGCCAGCAGTTCGGACAGAACCTACACCGGGGAGCTGTTTTTT
CASSSDRTYTGELFF
>TRBJ2-3|-|TRBV5-4|-
TGTGCCAGCAGCTTGGATTGGGGACATACGCAGTATTTT
CASSLDWGHTQYF
>TRBJ1-2|-|TRBV9|-
TGTGCCAGCAGCGTAGTTGAGACTTGGGATGGCTACACCTTC
CASSVVETWDGYTF
>TRBJ2-7|TRBD1|TRBV27|few
TGTGCCAGCGGGACAGGGCGGTACGAGCAGTACTTC
CASGTGRYEQYF
>TRBJ2-7|TRBD2|TRBV27|few
TGTGCCAGCAGAATTTCCGGACGATCAGCGGGAGTGGGCGAGCAGTACTTC
CASRISGRSAGVGEQYF
>TRBJ1-2|-|TRBV1|-
TGCACCAGCAGGAGGAACAAGGGTCACTATGGCTACACCTTC
CTSRRNKGHYGYTF
>TRBJ1-6|TRBD1|TRBV2|-
TGTGCCAGCTCCGGGACAGGGGATTCACCCCTCCACTTT
CASSGTGDSPLHF
>TRBJ2-5|TRBD1|TRBV7-8|few
TGTGCCAGCAGTTCCGACAGGGGAGATGGGGAGACCCAGTACTTC
CASSSDRGDGETQYF
>TRBJ2-7|TRBD2|TRBV30|-
TGTGCCGCCTCCGGGACTAGCGGGAGGGGAACGTACTTC
CAASGTSGRGTYF
>TRBJ2-7|TRBD1|TRBV7-8|-
TGTGCCAGCAGCTTAAACAGGGGGTGGTCCTACGAGCAGTACTTC
CASSLNRGWSYEQYF
>TRBJ1-2|TRBD1|TRBV4-2|-
TGTGCCAGCAGCCAAGAGGGGGGGGACAGCTTCTATGGCTACACCTTC
CASSQEGGDSFYGYTF
>TRBJ1-4|-|TRBV5-6|few
TGTGCCAGCAGCTTGGCAGGGGCCCCTAATGAAAAACTGTTTTTT
CASSLAGAPNEKLFF
>TRBJ1-2|-|TRBV19|-
TGTGCCAGTAGTATTGGGGGCTCTAACTATGGCTACACCTTC
CASSIGGSNYGYTF